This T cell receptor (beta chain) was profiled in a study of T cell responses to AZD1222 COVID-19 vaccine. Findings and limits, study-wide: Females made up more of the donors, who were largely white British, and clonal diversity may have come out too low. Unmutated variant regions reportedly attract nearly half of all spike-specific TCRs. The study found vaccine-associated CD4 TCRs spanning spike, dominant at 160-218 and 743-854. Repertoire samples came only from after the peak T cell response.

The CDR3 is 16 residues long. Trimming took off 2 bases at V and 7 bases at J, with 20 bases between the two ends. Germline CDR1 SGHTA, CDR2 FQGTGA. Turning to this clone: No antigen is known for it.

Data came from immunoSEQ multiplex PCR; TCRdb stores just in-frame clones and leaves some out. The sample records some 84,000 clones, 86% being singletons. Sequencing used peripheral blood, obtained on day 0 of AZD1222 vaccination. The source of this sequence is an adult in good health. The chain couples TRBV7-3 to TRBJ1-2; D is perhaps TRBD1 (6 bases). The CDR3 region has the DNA TGTGCCAGCAGCTTACAACCCGCAGGGGAGGACGGTGGCTACACCTTC. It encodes CASSLQPAGEDGGYTF. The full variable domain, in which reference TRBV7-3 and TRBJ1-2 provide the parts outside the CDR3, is GAGVSQTPSNKVTEKGKYVELRCDPISGHTALYWYRQSLGQGPEFLIYFQGTGAADDSGLPNDRFFAVRPEGSVSTLKIQRTERGDSAVYLCASSLQPAGEDGGYTFGSGTRLTVV.